The 22 T cell receptor beta chains below all came from one sample that was sequenced in a study of cytomegalovirus exposure and HLA in healthy donors. PCR was performed using 60 Vbeta and 13 Jbeta primers. Sequenced by immunoSEQ multiplex PCR; TCRdb stores in-frame clones only, minus some. The data show 100,000 to 150,000 clones, approximately 78% seen once. The material sequenced was PBMCs. All receptors come from a woman between 40 and 55 years old in good health and CMV-seropositive.

The chain links TRBV5-4 to TRBJ2-1; D remains ambiguous. CDR3 length: 15 amino acids. CDR1 is SGHNT, CDR2 YYREEE, per germline (reference sequence). V lost 2 bases and J 5 bases, leaving 14 bases between the germline ends. The CDR3 reads CASSFGGTVNNEQFF. CDR3 sequence (DNA): TGTGCCAGCAGCTTCGGTGGAACAGTCAACAATGAGCAGTTCTTC.

This sequence joins TRBV18 and TRBJ2-6; 12 bases match TRBD1. The CDR3 consists of 18 residues. Per the germline V gene, CDR1 is KGHSH and CDR2 is LQKENI. V lost 2 bases, J lost 4 bases, and 6 bases stayed unmatched. The CDR3 spells CASSPVGQGASGANVLTF. CDR3 bases: TGTGCCAGCTCACCAGTGGGACAGGGGGCTTCGGGGGCCAACGTCCTGACTTTC.

J is TRBJ1-2 and V is TRBV29-1, with 9 bases lining up with TRBD1. CDR3 length: 14 amino acids. The V and J ends lost 3 bases and 4 bases, in that order; junction bases with no gene match: 6. Germline V gives CDR1 SQVTM, CDR2 ANQGSEA. CDR3 loop: CSVDPGQGRYGYTF. In nucleotides, the CDR3 is TGCAGCGTTGACCCGGGACAGGGCCGCTATGGCTACACCTTC.

This chain connects TRBV29-1 to TRBJ2-7, with D possibly being TRBD2 (6 bases). The CDR3 sequence is 14 residues long. Between the trimmed V and J ends, which lost 7 bases and 7 bases, there was a span of 23 bases. CDR1 and CDR2 (germline): SQVTM, ANQGSEA. The CDR3 reads CSAGAGSSLGEQYF. In DNA, the CDR3 is TGCAGCGCAGGCGCGGGGTCCTCTCTTGGGGAGCAGTACTTC.

Worth noting for this clone: Additional DNA sequences in this sample encode the identical CDR3. V is TRBV2 and J is TRBJ1-2; 8 bases map to TRBD1. Germline values: CDR1 SNHLY, CDR2 FYNNEI. The CDR3 runs 15 residues. The J segment lost 4 bases and the V segment lost 2 bases, leaving 6 bases of the junction unmatched. CDR3 residues: CASSELQGAGYGYTF. CDR3 in DNA: TGTGCCAGCAGTGAACTGCAGGGGGCCGGCTATGGCTACACCTTC.

The chain employs TRBV30 and TRBJ2-5, with 12 bases lining up with TRBD2. V shed 0 bases, J shed 1 base, and the junction held 6 bases outside the gene matches. CDR1 is GTSNPN, CDR2 SVGIG, per germline (reference sequence). There are 17 residues in the CDR3. CDR3 sequence reads: CAWSVGVLAGGQETQYF. The CDR3 DNA reads as TGTGCCTGGAGTGTTGGGGTACTAGCGGGGGGCCAAGAGACCCAGTACTTC.

The chain couples TRBV9 to TRBJ1-2; 8 bases line up with TRBD1. CDR1 and CDR2 (germline): SGDLS, YYNGEE. Germline trimming cut 4 bases from V and 8 bases from J; bases unmatched to any gene: 19. The CDR3 loop spans 17 amino acids. CDR3 protein: CASSSSLNQGTGRGYTF. The CDR3 coding sequence is TGTGCCAGCAGCTCATCCCTCAATCAGGGGACAGGAAGGGGCTACACCTTC.

The V gene is TRBV5-1, the J gene TRBJ2-3, with D possibly being TRBD2 (6 bases). V was pared by 4 bases and J by 0 bases, with 9 bases between. The CDR3 totals 14 residues. CDR1 is SGHRS and CDR2 is YFSETQ in the germline V gene. CDR3 loop: CASSHGTSTDTQYF. Written as DNA, the CDR3 is TGCGCCAGCAGCCATGGGACTAGCACAGATACGCAGTATTTT.

The rearrangement links TRBV12-2 to TRBJ1-6. TRBV12-2 is a pseudogene segment. This CDR3 region has 15 residues. This CDR3 is CASRLAQRYNSPLHF. CDR3 DNA sequence: TGTGCAAGTCGCTTAGCGCAGCGGTATAATTCACCCCTCCACTTT.

The chain uses TRBV20-1 and TRBJ1-1, with D unresolved. The V end lost 5 bases, the J end lost 7 bases, and 8 bases lay between the germline ends. CDR1 and CDR2 (germline): DFQATT, SNEGSKA (reference sequence). The CDR3 is 10 amino acids. DNA of the CDR3: TGCAGTGCTCCCGACAATGAAGCTTTCTTT. Its protein product is CSAPDNEAFF.

In nucleotides, the CDR3 is TGCGCCAGCATGATGGGGGGCACTGAAGCTTTCTTT. The encoded protein is CASMMGGTEAFF. The chain combines TRBV10-2 with TRBJ1-1, with D possibly TRBD1 on 5 matching bases. Trimming removed 7 bases from V and 4 bases from J, with 10 bases in between. The CDR3 covers 12 residues. CDR1 is WSHSY, CDR2 SAAADI, per germline.

This chain connects TRBV7-8 to TRBJ2-7; 11 nucleotides line up with TRBD2. CDR1 SGHVS and CDR2 FQNEAQ come from the germline V gene. V shed 7 bases, J shed 4 bases, and the junction held 9 bases outside the gene matches. CDR3 length: 15 amino acids. The CDR3, as DNA: TGTGCCAGCAAACAGGCCACTAGCGGGGGATACGAGCAGTACTTC. Its translation is CASKQATSGGYEQYF.

V gene TRBV6-1 combines with J gene TRBJ2-7; no clear D gene. The germline CDR1 and CDR2 sequences are MNHNS and SASEGT. V dropped 7 bases and J dropped 1 base, with 5 bases sitting between them. This CDR3 is 11 amino acids long. The CDR3 here is CASIRSYEQYF. The CDR3 DNA reads TGTGCCAGCATTCGGTCCTACGAGCAGTACTTC.

This chain joins TRBV7-3 and TRBJ2-1; D perhaps matches TRBD1 (6 bases). The V gene lost 5 bases and the J gene lost 0 bases, with 23 bases spanning the gap. The CDR3 is made up of 19 amino acids. Germline loops: CDR1 SGHTA, CDR2 FQGTGA. The CDR3 here is CASSDGERTDRLSYNEQFF. CDR3 DNA sequence: TGTGCCAGCAGCGATGGCGAGCGGACAGACCGTCTCTCCTACAATGAGCAGTTCTTC.

The chain employs TRBV7-8 and TRBJ2-2; tentative D call: TRBD1 (6 bases). V was shortened by 4 bases and J by 1 base, with 22 bases between the two germline ends. Germline V gene sequence: CDR1 SGHVS, CDR2 FQNEAQ. The CDR3 is 19 residues long. Here the CDR3 reads CASSSPPGHQILNTGELFF. CDR3 coding DNA: TGTGCCAGCAGCTCCCCACCGGGACACCAGATTTTGAACACCGGGGAGCTGTTTTTT.

The gene calls are TRBV11-2 and TRBJ2-5; TRBD1 matches 9 bases. The length of the CDR3 is 14 residues. Germline V gives CDR1 SGHAT, CDR2 FQNNGV. Losses at the gene ends were 6 bases for V and 6 bases for J; bases not matched to a gene: 8. CDR3 loop: CASRPTGGGQTQYF. The CDR3 DNA reads as TGTGCCAGCAGACCCACAGGGGGCGGACAGACCCAGTACTTC.

J is TRBJ2-7 and V is TRBV2; 10 bases are shared with TRBD1. V dropped 6 bases and J dropped 2; count of bases not matched to a gene: 13. The length of the CDR3 is 17 residues. CDR1 SNHLY and CDR2 FYNNEI come from the germline V gene. CDR3 loop: CASRWTGGVFRTYEQYF. The CDR3 DNA reads TGTGCCAGCAGGTGGACAGGGGGTGTGTTTAGAACCTACGAGCAGTACTTC.

The V call is TRBV5-4, the J call TRBJ2-2; D possibly corresponds to TRBD1 (5 bases). The CDR3 covers 15 residues. V dropped 1 base and J dropped 3 bases, with 10 bases sitting between them. Germline V lookup: CDR1 SGHNT, CDR2 YYREEE (reference sequence). CDR3 in DNA: TGTGCCAGCAGCTTGATACAGGTGGACACCGGGGAGCTGTTTTTT. This codes for CASSLIQVDTGELFF.

This clone was counted once. The chain is built from TRBV28 and TRBJ1-1; D unclear. V lost 6 bases, J lost 5 bases, and 16 bases lay in between. Germline loops: CDR1 MDHEN, CDR2 SYDVKM. This CDR3 is built from 14 residues. CDR3 DNA sequence: TGTGCCAGCAGCCAAGGAGGGAGAGGGACTGAAGCTTTCTTT. It encodes CASSQGGRGTEAFF.

The chain combines TRBV27 with TRBJ2-7; 7 nucleotides match TRBD1. There are 13 residues in the CDR3. Losses at the gene ends were 5 bases for V and 3 bases for J; bases not matched to a gene: 4. Germline V gene lookup returns CDR1 MNHEY and CDR2 SMNVEV (reference sequence). The CDR3 sequence is CASSHPGGYEQYF. DNA for the CDR3: TGTGCCAGCAGTCACCCAGGGGGCTACGAGCAGTACTTC.

As to this clone: An end of the junction differs from the germline gene, which may be a read error. The chain links TRBV7-6 to TRBJ1-4, with 7 nucleotides matching TRBD1. The CDR3 runs to 14 residues. CDR1 and CDR2 (germline): SGHVS, FNYEAQ. CDR3 amino acids: CASSLERGHEKLFF. CDR3 sequence (DNA): TGTGCCAGCAGTTTAGAAAGGGGGCATGAAAAACTGTTTTTT.

Here the CDR3 reads CASNGGGTGELFF. The DNA for the CDR3 is TGTGCCAGCAACGGGGGGGGCACCGGGGAGCTGTTTTTT. V and J are TRBV7-3 and TRBJ2-2; 8 bases agree with TRBD2. CDR1 is SGHTA and CDR2 is FQGTGA in the germline V gene. V shed 7 bases, J shed 4 bases, and the junction held 2 bases outside the gene matches. This CDR3 is built from 13 residues.